The rows below give T cell receptor beta chains drawn from one sample of a study of Ad26.COV2.S vaccination and SARS-CoV-2 variants. TCRdb's table, derived via immunoSEQ multiplex PCR, lists solely in-frame clones and lacks some. The top ten hold around 5.5% of the sample, which has around 310,000 clones, approximately 87% seen once. The sample here was peripheral blood, taken in a trial of Ad26.COV2.S vaccine versus placebo. The receptors originated from a person aged 18 to 59 who received the Ad26.COV2.S COVID-19 vaccine or a placebo. Each CDR3 is given with its conserved first and last residue. Each record gives: J gene, V gene, D gene, CDR3 protein, CDR3 DNA. D genes are given only for firm matches.

j_gene: TRBJ1-1
v_gene: TRBV13
d_gene: .
CDR3aa: CASSSARGEAFF
CDR3nt: TGTGCCAGCAGCTCTGCCCGGGGGGAAGCTTTCTTT

j_gene: TRBJ1-2
v_gene: TRBV28
d_gene: .
CDR3aa: CASSLGQQNGYTF
CDR3nt: TGTGCCAGCAGTCTCGGACAGCAGAATGGCTACACCTTC

j_gene: TRBJ1-4
v_gene: TRBV4-3
d_gene: .
CDR3aa: CASSQVRGTANEKLFF
CDR3nt: TGCGCCAGCAGCCAAGTTCGCGGGACCGCTAATGAAAAACTGTTTTTT

j_gene: TRBJ2-7
v_gene: TRBV7-2
d_gene: .
CDR3aa: CASSDGPFSYEQYF
CDR3nt: TGTGCCAGCAGCGACGGGCCGTTCTCCTACGAGCAGTACTTC

j_gene: TRBJ1-2
v_gene: TRBV19
d_gene: .
CDR3aa: CASRRPGLNQGGYTF
CDR3nt: TGTGCCAGTAGACGCCCGGGACTCAATCAGGGTGGCTACACCTTC

j_gene: TRBJ2-7
v_gene: TRBV11-2
d_gene: .
CDR3aa: CASNPHGQSYEQYF
CDR3nt: TGTGCCAGCAACCCCCATGGGCAGTCCTACGAGCAGTACTTC

j_gene: TRBJ2-2
v_gene: TRBV7-3
d_gene: .
CDR3aa: CASSLRDPNTGELFF
CDR3nt: TGTGCCAGCAGCTTAAGGGACCCGAACACCGGGGAGCTGTTTTTT

j_gene: TRBJ2-2
v_gene: TRBV28
d_gene: .
CDR3aa: CAGTPNANTGELFF
CDR3nt: TGTGCCGGGACACCTAACGCGAACACCGGGGAGCTGTTTTTT

j_gene: TRBJ1-2
v_gene: TRBV30
d_gene: .
CDR3aa: CAGAGFGYTF
CDR3nt: TGTGCGGGAGCTGGGTTTGGCTACACCTTC

j_gene: TRBJ1-1
v_gene: TRBV4-1
d_gene: .
CDR3aa: CASSAPGTGNTEAFF
CDR3nt: TGCGCCAGCAGCGCCCCCGGGACGGGGAACACTGAAGCTTTCTTT